What follows is one TCR beta chain and its context. Primers for the PCR totalled 60 Vbeta and 13 Jbeta. TCRdb's copy holds only in-frame clones and misses some; the assay was immunoSEQ multiplex PCR. Among approximately 130,000 clones listed, around three quarters were seen once. This sample is drawn from a study of cytomegalovirus exposure and HLA in healthy donors. The sequencing sample was made of PBMCs. This receptor was obtained from a woman in her forties or fifties in good health and CMV-seronegative.

CDR3 in DNA: TGTGCCAGCAGCGCACAGGGAACTGAAGCTTTCTTT. Its translation: CASSAQGTEAFF. The chain has TRBV9 and TRBJ1-1, with D possibly matching TRBD1 (6 bases). The CDR3 contains 12 residues. V was trimmed by 3 bases and J by 5 bases, leaving 8 bases between them. Germline V gene sequence: CDR1 SGDLS, CDR2 YYNGEE. Looking up the rest from reference TRBV9 and TRBJ1-1 gives the full variable domain: DSGVTQTPKHLITATGQRVTLRCSPRSGDLSVYWYQQSLDQGLQFLIQYYNGEERAKGNILERFSAQQFPDLHSELNLSSLELGDSALYFCASSAQGTEAFFGQGTRLTVV.